This entry concerns a single T cell receptor (beta chain). No antigen is known for it. The study reverse transcribed the entire isolated RNA, so it sequenced expressed TCRB transcripts. The data were produced by immunoSEQ multiplex PCR, yet TCRdb's version contains in-frame clones alone and is incomplete. The sample consists of 200,000 to 300,000 clones, approximately 10% of them appearing once. These data are taken from a study of beta chain features in type 1 diabetes. Study outcomes and limitations: Significant though moderate, a shortening of TCRB CDR3s appeared in all four CD4+ subsets of Type 1 diabetes patients.

The source is a man younger than 40 with type 1 diabetes. Specimen: naive CD4+ T cells from blood.

The CDR3 is CASSSGLVNEQFF. The CDR3 DNA follows: TGTGCCAGCAGTTCGGGACTAGTAAATGAGCAGTTCTTC. The genes are TRBV11-1 and TRBJ2-1; 8 nucleotides line up with TRBD2. CDR1 and CDR2 from the germline V gene are SGHAT and FQDESV (reference sequence). CDR3 size: 13 residues. Trimming took 6 bases from V and 7 from J; bases not matched to a gene: 5.